The next 9 T cell receptor beta chains were all read from a single sample in a study of T-cell reconstitution after alpha-beta-depleted transplantation in children. A library of TCRbeta sequences, prepared with unique molecular identifiers, was generated. TCRdb re-derived calls from the PCR reads in MiXCR, one entry per CDR3 protein. The sample shows 530,000 or so distinct CDR3 sequences, around 27% of them seen only once. Sequences were derived from PBMCs, sampled before TCRalphabeta/CD19-depleted stem cell transplant. These receptors were collected from a boy under two years old with Wiskott-Aldrich syndrome, due to receive a stem cell transplant.

This clonotype turned up a few times. The V gene is TRBV5-1, the J gene TRBJ2-3; no reliable D call. The germline V and J ends were trimmed by 5 bases and 2 bases, with 12 bases remaining between them. Germline loops: CDR1 SGHRS, CDR2 YFSETQ. The CDR3 has 14 residues. As DNA, the CDR3 is TGCGCCAGCAGTCCATCCCTACCCACAGATACGCAGTATTTT. It is translated as CASSPSLPTDTQYF. Based on the CDR3 plus reference TRBV5-1 and TRBJ2-3, the full variable domain is KAGVTQTPRYLIKTRGQQVTLSCSPISGHRSVSWYQQTPGQGLQFLFEYFSETQRNKGNFPGRFSGRQFSNSRSEMNVSTLELGDSALYLCASSPSLPTDTQYFGPGTRLTVL.

This clonotype turned up a few times. V and J are TRBV6-1 and TRBJ2-7; possibly TRBD1 or TRBD2 for D (6 bases each). Trimming took 6 bases from V and 6 from J, leaving 15 bases between them. Germline loops: CDR1 MNHNS, CDR2 SASEGT. The CDR3 extends over 13 amino acids. The chain's CDR3 is CASSRAQGGEQYF. In DNA form, the CDR3 reads TGTGCCAGCAGCCGAGCACAGGGAGGCGAGCAGTACTTC.

This clonotype was seen a handful of times. The chain links TRBV5-4 to TRBJ2-3; D gene uncertain. V gave up 6 bases and J gave up 0 bases, with 8 bases separating them. CDR1 and CDR2 from the germline V gene are SGHNT and YYREEE (reference sequence). The CDR3 has 13 residues. CDR3 sequence (DNA): TGTGCCAGCACCGCACGGAGCACAGATACGCAGTATTTT. It codes for CASTARSTDTQYF. Full variable domain (missing parts from reference TRBV5-4 and TRBJ2-3): ETGVTQSPTHLIKTRGQQVTLRCSSQSGHNTVSWYQQALGQGPQFIFQYYREEENGRGNFPPRFSGLQFPNYSSELNVNALELDDSALYLCASTARSTDTQYFGPGTRLTVL.

In its sample, this clonotype was seen a few times. V gene TRBV20-1 combines with J gene TRBJ2-1; 10 bases are a match to TRBD2. Losses at the gene ends were 1 base for V and 4 bases for J; bases not matched to a gene: 7. CDR3 length: 16 amino acids. Germline CDR1 DFQATT, CDR2 SNEGSKA (reference sequence). CDR3 coding DNA: TGCAGTGCTAGAGGAGGTGGAGCGGGAGGGTACAATGAGCAGTTCTTC. It yields the protein CSARGGGAGGYNEQFF.

In this sample, this clonotype turned up a few times. The V gene is TRBV5-1, the J gene TRBJ2-3, with D perhaps TRBD1 or TRBD2 (5 bases each). Trimming removed 7 bases from V and 2 bases from J, with 14 bases in between. The length of the CDR3 is 14 residues. The germline gives CDR1 SGHRS, CDR2 YFSETQ. Written as DNA, the CDR3 is TGCGCCAGCGCCCCGGGGCAGGTCACAGATACGCAGTATTTT. Translated: CASAPGQVTDTQYF.

Only a few counts were recorded for this clonotype. The gene calls are TRBV7-2 and TRBJ2-2, with 10 bases lining up with TRBD2. V lost 3 bases and J lost 7; bases outside the gene matches: 5. Germline V gene sequence: CDR1 SGHTA, CDR2 FQGNSA. This CDR3 spans 15 amino acids. The CDR3 DNA is TGTGCCAGCAGCTTTCTAGCGGGAGTGGTCGGGGAGCTGTTTTTT. Residues: CASSFLAGVVGELFF. The full variable domain, in which reference TRBV7-2 and TRBJ2-2 provide the parts outside the CDR3, is GAGVSQSPSNKVTEKGKDVELRCDPISGHTALYWYRQSLGQGLEFLIYFQGNSAPDKSGLPSDRFSAERTGGSVSTLTIQRTQQEDSAVYLCASSFLAGVVGELFFGEGSRLTVL.

This rearrangement joins TRBV11-2 to TRBJ2-1, with TRBD2 identical over 10 bases. V shed 5 bases and J 7 bases; nucleotides not matched to a gene: 11. This CDR3 region has 16 residues. Germline CDR1 is SGHAT and CDR2 is FQNNGV. CDR3: CASSQLPGLAINEQFF. The DNA for the CDR3 is TGTGCCAGCAGCCAGCTCCCGGGACTAGCGATAAATGAGCAGTTCTTC.

A few counts support this clonotype. The rearrangement uses TRBV6-1 and TRBJ2-1; perhaps TRBD2 as D (6 bases). Trimming shortened V by 5 bases and J by 3 bases, and 11 bases separated the two germline ends. The germline CDR1 and CDR2 sequences are MNHNS and SASEGT. The CDR3 spans 14 residues. CDR3 loop: CASSKAGRYNEQFF. The CDR3 DNA is TGTGCCAGCAGTAAGGCGGGGCGCTACAATGAGCAGTTCTTC.

The J gene is TRBJ2-5, the V gene TRBV28; D is possibly TRBD1 or TRBD2 (5 bases each). CDR3 length: 13 amino acids. The germline V gene has CDR1 MDHEN and CDR2 SYDVKM. V was trimmed by 6 bases and J by 2 bases, leaving 10 bases between them. CDR3 sequence reads: CASREWGQETQYF. CDR3 bases: TGTGCCAGCAGGGAGTGGGGGCAAGAGACCCAGTACTTC.